In its sample, the clone carrying this TCR beta chain was seen many times. Its antigen is still unknown. A single record per CDR3 protein comes from TCRdb applying MiXCR to the reads. The repertoire holds roughly 280,000 distinct CDR3 sequences, with less than 25% as singletons. This entry comes from a study of T cell repertoires in cytomegalovirus infection. The CDR3 is made up of 17 amino acids. Trimming shortened V by 2 bases and J by 0 bases, and 14 bases separated the two germline ends. Germline CDR1 KGHSH, CDR2 LQKENI. The chain uses TRBV18 and TRBJ1-3; D gene ambiguous. The sequenced sample was cultured PBMCs, obtained from culture after CMV antigen stimulation. The source is a human donor in good health (CMV status not recorded). Some clones in this sample may be carry-over from other donors' samples. CDR3 nucleotides: TGTGCCAGCTCACCAATACGGACGGGGAGCTCTGGAAACACCATATATTTT. Translated: CASSPIRTGSSGNTIYF.